This T cell receptor (beta chain) comes out of a study of cytomegalovirus exposure and HLA in healthy donors. PCR was performed using 60 Vbeta and 13 Jbeta primers. The repertoire was sequenced with immunoSEQ multiplex PCR; TCRdb's copy has only in-frame clones and lacks some. The table has 150,000 to 200,000 clones, roughly 78% seen once. Overall study findings and caveats: Earlier results showed most TCR beta V segments being productive about 90% or about 30% of the time.

The CDR3 extends over 13 amino acids. Germline CDR1 WNHNN, CDR2 SYGVQD (reference sequence). Trimming pared 2 bases from V and 5 bases from J, leaving 9 bases between. Note on this clone: Its antigen is unknown.

The V and J genes are TRBV10-1 and TRBJ2-5, with a possible D match to TRBD2 (5 bases). The sequenced material came from PBMCs. The source is a woman aged 40 to 49 in good health and CMV-seronegative. The CDR3 here is CASSETTGETQYF. Here the CDR3 DNA reads TGCGCCAGCAGTGAGACTACGGGGGAGACCCAGTACTTC.